In this sample, the clone carrying this T cell receptor (beta chain) turned up a few times. This sample was taken from a study of OX40 agonist ivuxolimab in advanced cancers. In germline, CDR1 is MGHRA, CDR2 YSYEKL. V lost 2 bases and J 7 bases, leaving 18 bases between the germline ends. This CDR3 contains 16 residues. This table comes from immunoSEQ multiplex PCR, and its TCRdb copy is limited to in-frame clones, with some not included. The sample records tens of thousands of clones, approximately 80% being singletons. This rearrangement joins TRBV4-1 to TRBJ1-5, with D possibly being TRBD1 (6 bases). The sequence was obtained from an adult with an advanced solid tumor such as melanoma, head and neck, liver or kidney cancer. This material consisted of CD4+ or CD8+ T cells sorted from blood, taken in a trial of the OX40 agonist ivuxolimab. CDR3 bases: TGCGCCAGCAGCCAAATCTGGACAGCGAATAAGCAGCCCCAGCATTTT. Protein product: CASSQIWTANKQPQHF.